Detailed here is one T cell receptor beta chain. Repertoires were sampled repeatedly during chemoradiotherapy. Profiled with immunoSEQ multiplex PCR; TCRdb holds only in-frame clones, not every one. The sample holds some 30,000 clones, 84% seen once. The sample originates from a study of chemoradiotherapy in HPV16-positive cancers. Germline lookup yields CDR1 GTSNPN and CDR2 SVGIG (reference sequence). V lost 3 bases to trimming and J lost 8 bases; unmatched junction nucleotides: 6. The CDR3 is 14 residues long. The receptor comes from a human donor with HPV-associated anogenital cancer. The chain combines TRBV30 with TRBJ1-6, with TRBD1 matching 8 bases. The starting material was blood, obtained from a patient who underwent chemoradiotherapy. CDR3 protein: CAWRWTGNHSPLHF. CDR3 nucleotides: TGTGCCTGGAGATGGACAGGGAACCATTCACCCCTCCACTTT.